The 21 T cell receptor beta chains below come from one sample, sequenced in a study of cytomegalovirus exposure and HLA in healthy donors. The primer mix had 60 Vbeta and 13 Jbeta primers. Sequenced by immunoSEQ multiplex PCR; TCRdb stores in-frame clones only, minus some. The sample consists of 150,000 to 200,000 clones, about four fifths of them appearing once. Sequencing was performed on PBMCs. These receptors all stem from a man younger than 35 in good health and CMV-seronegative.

Here the CDR3 DNA reads TGTGCCAGCAGCTTAGACGTGGAGCATGACCTGGTGGCTAGCGGGAAGGAGACCCAGTACTTC. This gives the protein CASSLDVEHDLVASGKETQYF. The V call is TRBV13, the J call TRBJ2-5, with 9 bases that match TRBD2. CDR1 and CDR2 (germline): PRHDT, FYEKMQ (reference sequence). CDR3 length: 21 residues. The V segment lost 1 base and the J segment 5 bases; nucleotides outside the gene matches: 23.

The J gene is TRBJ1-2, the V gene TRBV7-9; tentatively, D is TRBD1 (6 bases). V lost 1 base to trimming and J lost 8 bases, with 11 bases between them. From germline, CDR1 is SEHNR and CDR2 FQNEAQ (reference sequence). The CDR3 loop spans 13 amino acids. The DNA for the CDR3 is TGTGCCAGCAGCTTAGAACAGGGTGGCGGCTACACCTTC. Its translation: CASSLEQGGGYTF. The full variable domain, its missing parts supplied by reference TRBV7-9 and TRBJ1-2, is DTGVSQNPRHKITKRGQNVTFRCDPISEHNRLYWYRQTLGQGPEFLTYFQNEAQLEKSRLLSDRFSAERPKGSFSTLEIQRTEQGDSAMYLCASSLEQGGGYTFGSGTRLTVV.

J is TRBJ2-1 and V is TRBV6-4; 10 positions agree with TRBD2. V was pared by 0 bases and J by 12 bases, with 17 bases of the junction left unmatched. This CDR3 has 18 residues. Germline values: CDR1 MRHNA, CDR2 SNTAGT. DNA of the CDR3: TGTGCCAGCAGTGACTCCCCTGCCTCTAGCGGGAGAACGTGGGGGCAGTTCTTC. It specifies CASSDSPASSGRTWGQFF.

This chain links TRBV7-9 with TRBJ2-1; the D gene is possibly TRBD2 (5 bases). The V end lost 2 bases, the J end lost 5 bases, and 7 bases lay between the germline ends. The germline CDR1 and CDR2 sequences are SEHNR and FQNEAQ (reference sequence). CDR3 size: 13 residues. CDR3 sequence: CASSLWEHNEQFF. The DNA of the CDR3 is TGTGCCAGCAGCTTATGGGAGCACAATGAGCAGTTCTTC.

The CDR3 region has the DNA TGTGCCAGCAGTGAAGACTCTAGAGCTAGCTATGGCTACACCTTC. It translates to CASSEDSRASYGYTF. The chain carries TRBV2 and TRBJ1-2; no reliable D call. CDR1 is SNHLY and CDR2 is FYNNEI in the germline V gene. The CDR3 loop spans 15 amino acids. V lost 1 base and J lost 4, with 13 bases in between.

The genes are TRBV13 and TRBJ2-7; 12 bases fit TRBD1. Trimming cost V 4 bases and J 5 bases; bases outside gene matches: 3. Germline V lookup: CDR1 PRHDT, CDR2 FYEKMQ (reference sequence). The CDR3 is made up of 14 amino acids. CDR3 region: CASSSGTGGDEQYF. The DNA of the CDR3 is TGTGCCAGCAGCTCTGGGACAGGGGGCGACGAGCAGTACTTC.

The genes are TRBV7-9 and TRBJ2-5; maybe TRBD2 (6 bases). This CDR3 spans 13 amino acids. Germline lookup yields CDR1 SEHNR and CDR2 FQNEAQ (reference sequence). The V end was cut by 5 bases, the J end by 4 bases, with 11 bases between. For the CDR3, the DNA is TGTGCCAGCAGCCCCGGGGGATCAGAGACCCAGTACTTC. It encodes CASSPGGSETQYF.

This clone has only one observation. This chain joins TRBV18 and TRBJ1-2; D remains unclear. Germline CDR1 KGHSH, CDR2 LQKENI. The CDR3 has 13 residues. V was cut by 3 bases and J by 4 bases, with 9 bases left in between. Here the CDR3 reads CASSPGSLYGYTF. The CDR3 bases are TGTGCCAGCTCACCGGGCAGCCTCTATGGCTACACCTTC.

The CDR3 loop reads CASRVGLPPGETQYF. CDR3 DNA sequence: TGTGCCAGCAGAGTCGGACTGCCCCCAGGAGAGACCCAGTACTTC. The chain is built from TRBV6-1 and TRBJ2-5, with a possible D match to TRBD2 (5 bases). Germline V lookup: CDR1 MNHNS, CDR2 SASEGT. Trimming stripped 6 bases from V and 4 bases from J, with 18 bases between. The length of the CDR3 is 15 residues.

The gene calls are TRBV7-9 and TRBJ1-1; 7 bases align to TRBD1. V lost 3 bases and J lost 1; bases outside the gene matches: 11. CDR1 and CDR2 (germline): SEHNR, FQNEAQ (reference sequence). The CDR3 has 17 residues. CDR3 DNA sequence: TGTGCCAGCAGCTTTGGAGGGGGACAGAGACCGAACACTGAAGCTTTCTTT. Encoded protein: CASSFGGGQRPNTEAFF.

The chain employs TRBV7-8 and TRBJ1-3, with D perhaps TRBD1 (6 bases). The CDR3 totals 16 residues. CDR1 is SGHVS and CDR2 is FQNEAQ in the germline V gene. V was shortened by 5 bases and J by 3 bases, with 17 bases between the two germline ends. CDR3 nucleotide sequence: TGTGCCAGCAGCCCCCGGGGGGGCTTGAATGGAAACACCATATATTTT. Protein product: CASSPRGGLNGNTIYF. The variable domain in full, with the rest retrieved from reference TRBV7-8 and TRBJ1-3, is GAGVSQSPRYKVAKRGQDVALRCDPISGHVSLFWYQQALGQGPEFLTYFQNEAQLDKSGLPSDRFFAERPEGSVSTLKIQRTQQEDSAVYLCASSPRGGLNGNTIYFGEGSWLTVV.

In DNA form, the CDR3 reads TGCAGCTATGGGACGCTCGGGGGGCCCTACAATGAGCAGTTCTTC. Amino acid sequence: CSYGTLGGPYNEQFF. J is TRBJ2-1 and V is TRBV29-1; D might be TRBD2 (7 bases). Deletions cut 8 bases from V and 2 bases from J, with 19 bases between. Germline CDR1 reads SQVTM; CDR2 reads ANQGSEA. This CDR3 comprises 15 residues.

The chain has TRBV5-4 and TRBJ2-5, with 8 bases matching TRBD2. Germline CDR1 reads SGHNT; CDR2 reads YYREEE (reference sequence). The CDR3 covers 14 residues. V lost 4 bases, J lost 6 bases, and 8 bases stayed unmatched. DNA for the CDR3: TGTGCCAGCAGCGTCGCCAGCGGGAGCCAGACCCAGTACTTC. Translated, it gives CASSVASGSQTQYF. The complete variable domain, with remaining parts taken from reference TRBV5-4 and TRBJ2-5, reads ETGVTQSPTHLIKTRGQQVTLRCSSQSGHNTVSWYQQALGQGPQFIFQYYREEENGRGNFPPRFSGLQFPNYSSELNVNALELDDSALYLCASSVASGSQTQYFGPGTRLLVL.

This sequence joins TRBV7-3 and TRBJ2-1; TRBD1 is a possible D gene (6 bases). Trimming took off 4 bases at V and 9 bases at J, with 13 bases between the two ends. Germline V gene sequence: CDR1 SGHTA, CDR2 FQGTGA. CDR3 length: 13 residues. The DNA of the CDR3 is TGTGCCAGCAGCTCGATGGGCAGGGGTGAGCAGTTCTTC. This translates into CASSSMGRGEQFF.

In DNA, the CDR3 is TGCGCCAGCAGCCACGCAGTGGGAGGAGAAAAACTGTTTTTT. This sequence encodes CASSHAVGGEKLFF. This chain joins TRBV4-3 and TRBJ1-4; D ambiguous. Germline values: CDR1 LGHNA, CDR2 YSLEER. V lost 3 bases to trimming and J lost 8 bases, with 13 bases between them. The CDR3 loop spans 14 amino acids.

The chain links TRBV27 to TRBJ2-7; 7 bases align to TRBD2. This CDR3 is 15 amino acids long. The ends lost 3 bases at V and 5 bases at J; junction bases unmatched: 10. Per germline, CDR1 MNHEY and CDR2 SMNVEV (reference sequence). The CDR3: CASSLALGGIHEQYF. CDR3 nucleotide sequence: TGTGCCAGCAGTTTGGCCCTGGGGGGGATCCACGAGCAGTACTTC.

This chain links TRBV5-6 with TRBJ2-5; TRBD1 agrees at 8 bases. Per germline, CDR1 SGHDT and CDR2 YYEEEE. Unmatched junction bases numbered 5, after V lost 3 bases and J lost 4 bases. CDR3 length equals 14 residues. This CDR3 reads CASSSRDRRETQYF. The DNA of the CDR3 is TGTGCCAGCAGCTCCCGGGACAGGAGAGAGACCCAGTACTTC.

The CDR3 loop reads CASSFGQETQYF. The CDR3 DNA reads as TGTGCCAGCAGCTTCGGTCAAGAGACCCAGTACTTC. The chain employs TRBV11-3 and TRBJ2-5; no clear D gene. V lost 3 bases and J lost 2, with 4 bases in between. CDR3 length: 12 residues. In germline, CDR1 is SGHNT, CDR2 YENEEA.

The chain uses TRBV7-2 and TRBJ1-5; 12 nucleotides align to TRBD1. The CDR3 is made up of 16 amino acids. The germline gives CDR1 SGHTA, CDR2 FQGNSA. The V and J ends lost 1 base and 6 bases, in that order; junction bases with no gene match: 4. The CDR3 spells CASSLEGQGAGQPQHF. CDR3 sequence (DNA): TGTGCCAGCAGCTTAGAGGGACAGGGGGCGGGTCAGCCCCAGCATTTT.

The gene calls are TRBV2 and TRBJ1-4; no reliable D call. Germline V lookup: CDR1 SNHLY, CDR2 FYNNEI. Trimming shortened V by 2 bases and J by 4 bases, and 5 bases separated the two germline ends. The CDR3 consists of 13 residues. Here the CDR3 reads CASSELSNEKLFF. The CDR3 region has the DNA TGTGCCAGCAGTGAACTGAGTAATGAAAAACTGTTTTTT.

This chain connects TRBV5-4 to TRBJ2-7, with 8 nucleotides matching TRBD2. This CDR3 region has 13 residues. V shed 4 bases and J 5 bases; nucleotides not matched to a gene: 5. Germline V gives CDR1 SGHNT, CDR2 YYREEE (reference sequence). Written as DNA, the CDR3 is TGTGCCAGCAGCCAGGGACTAGGGAACGAGCAGTACTTC. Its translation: CASSQGLGNEQYF.